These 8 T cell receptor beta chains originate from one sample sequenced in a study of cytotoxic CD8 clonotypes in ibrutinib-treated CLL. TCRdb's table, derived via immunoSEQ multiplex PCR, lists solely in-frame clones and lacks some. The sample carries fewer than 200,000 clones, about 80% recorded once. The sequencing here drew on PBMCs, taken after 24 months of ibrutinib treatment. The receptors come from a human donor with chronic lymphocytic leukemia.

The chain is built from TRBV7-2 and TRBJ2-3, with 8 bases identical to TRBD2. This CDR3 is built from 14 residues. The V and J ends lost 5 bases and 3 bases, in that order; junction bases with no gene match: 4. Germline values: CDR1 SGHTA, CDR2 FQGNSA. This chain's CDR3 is CASSPSGRTDTQYF. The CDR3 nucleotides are TGTGCCAGCAGCCCCAGCGGGAGAACAGATACGCAGTATTTT.

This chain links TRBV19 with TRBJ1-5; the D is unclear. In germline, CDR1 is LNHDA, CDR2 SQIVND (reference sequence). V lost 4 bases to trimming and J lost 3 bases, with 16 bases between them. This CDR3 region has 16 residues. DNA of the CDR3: TGTGCCAGTAGTACGACTCCCGCGAGACCCAATCAGCCCCAGCATTTT. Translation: CASSTTPARPNQPQHF.

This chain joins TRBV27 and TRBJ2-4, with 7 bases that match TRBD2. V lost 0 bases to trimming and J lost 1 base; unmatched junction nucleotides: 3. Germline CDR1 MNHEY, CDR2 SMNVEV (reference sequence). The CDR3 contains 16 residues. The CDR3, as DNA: TGTGCCAGCAGTTTATCAGGGCGGGGGGCCAAAAACATTCAGTACTTC. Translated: CASSLSGRGAKNIQYF.

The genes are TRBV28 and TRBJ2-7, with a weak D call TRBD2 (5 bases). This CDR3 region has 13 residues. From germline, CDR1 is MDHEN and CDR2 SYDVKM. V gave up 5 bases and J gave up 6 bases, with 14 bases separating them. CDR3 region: CASSPPFRGEQYF. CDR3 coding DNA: TGTGCCAGCAGTCCCCCCTTCCGGGGCGAGCAGTACTTC.

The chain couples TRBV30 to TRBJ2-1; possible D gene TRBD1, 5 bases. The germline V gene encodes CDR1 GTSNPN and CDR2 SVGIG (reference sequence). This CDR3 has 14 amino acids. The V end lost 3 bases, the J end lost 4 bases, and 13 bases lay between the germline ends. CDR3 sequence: CAWRRAGNYNEQFF. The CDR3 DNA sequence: TGTGCCTGGAGAAGGGCAGGGAATTACAATGAGCAGTTCTTC.

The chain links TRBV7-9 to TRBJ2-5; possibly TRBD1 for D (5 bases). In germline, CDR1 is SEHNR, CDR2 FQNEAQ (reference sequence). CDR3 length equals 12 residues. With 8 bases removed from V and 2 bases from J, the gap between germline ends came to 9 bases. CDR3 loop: CASASGQETQYF. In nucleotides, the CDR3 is TGTGCCAGCGCGTCAGGGCAAGAGACCCAGTACTTC.

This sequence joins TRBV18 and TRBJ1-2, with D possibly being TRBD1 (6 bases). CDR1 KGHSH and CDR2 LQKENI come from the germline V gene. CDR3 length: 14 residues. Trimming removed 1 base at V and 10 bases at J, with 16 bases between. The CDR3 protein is CASSPLGGLSDYTF. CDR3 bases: TGTGCCAGCTCACCACTGGGGGGGCTGTCGGACTACACCTTC.

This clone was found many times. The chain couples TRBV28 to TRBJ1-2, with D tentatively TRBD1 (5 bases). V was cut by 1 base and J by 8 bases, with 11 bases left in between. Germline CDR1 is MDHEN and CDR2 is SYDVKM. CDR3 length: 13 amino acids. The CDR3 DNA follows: TGTGCCAGCAGTTTATCGGGGGTCGGCGGCTACACCTTC. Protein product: CASSLSGVGGYTF.